Listed below are T cell receptor beta chains from one sample, sequenced in a study of pediatric ulcerative colitis. TCRdb keeps only in-frame clones here, not all; method: immunoSEQ multiplex PCR. The sample includes about 36,000 clones, approximately 87% of them seen just once. Sequencing was done on a sample of blood. The receptors come from a girl under 18 with moderate ulcerative colitis. Both conserved end residues are part of each CDR3. Fields, in order: CDR3 protein, J gene, V gene.

CASSPPIGAEEKLFF | TRBJ1-4 | TRBV18
CASSPIRDTEAFF | TRBJ1-1 | TRBV18
CASSSRLAGGNTGELFF | TRBJ2-2 | TRBV19
CASSFLPGIEGTDTQYF | TRBJ2-3 | TRBV11-2
CASSLGGNYGYTF | TRBJ1-2 | TRBV5-4
CASRKRSATGEKLFF | TRBJ1-4 | TRBV28
CASSLDEWTGATSPLHF | TRBJ1-6 | TRBV7-8
CASKRGLKETQYF | TRBJ2-5 | TRBV6-1
CASSLTTSDEQFF | TRBJ2-1 | TRBV28
CASSIGPGGNRYGYTF | TRBJ1-2 | TRBV19
CASSSETGTDYGYTF | TRBJ1-2 | TRBV5-6
CAWSVPGGGGEQYF | TRBJ2-7 | TRBV30
CAASTPGQLSPGTEAFF | TRBJ1-1 | TRBV19
CASSPGGLAGQSPYNEQFF | TRBJ2-1 | TRBV27
CAWSAGSNEKLFF | TRBJ1-4 | TRBV30
CAWSRDPYQPQHF | TRBJ1-5 | TRBV30
CASSFEVQPQHF | TRBJ1-5 | TRBV28
CASSDDRRTFRSPLHF | TRBJ1-6 | TRBV2
CASSQVSPDNYGYTF | TRBJ1-2 | TRBV4-1
CASSFGAGAKSSYNEQFF | TRBJ2-1 | TRBV5-6